This paragraph covers one T cell receptor beta chain sequence. Its specificity is unknown. Germline values: CDR1 MNHEY, CDR2 SMNVEV (reference sequence). V lost 2 bases and J 7 bases, leaving 17 bases between the germline ends. CDR3 size: 16 residues. This entry belongs to a study of graft-versus-host responses after intestinal transplantation. Study at large: Recipients underwent multivisceral, liver-intestinal, or isolated intestinal transplants. Among the recipients, all got anti-thymocyte globulin induction and then tacrolimus and steroids for around 3 years.

Data came from immunoSEQ multiplex PCR; TCRdb stores just in-frame clones and leaves some out. The repertoire has about 98,000 clones, about 84% of them found once; the top ten carry approximately 1.5%. Study-wide findings and caveats: Among circulating GvH clones, peak levels were associated with early post-transplant declines in HvG clones. The recipient marrow held GvH clones, and some of them showed up first in ileum or blood.

The V gene is TRBV27, the J gene TRBJ2-2; TRBD2 might be the D (6 bases). The specimen was PBMCs, collected 255 days after intestinal transplant. The receptor comes from a human patient who received an intestinal transplant, so some T cells may come from the graft donor. The CDR3 region is CASSLRGTLGDGELFF. The CDR3 DNA is TGTGCCAGCAGTTTACGGGGGACCCTAGGGGACGGGGAGCTGTTTTTT.